The clone carrying this TCR beta chain was recorded at least ten times. The record originates from a study of T cells in Graves' hyperthyroidism and ophthalmopathy. The investigators amplified TCR beta CDR3 regions from RNA transcripts. When the TCR CDR3 underwent first-round RT-PCR, the HTBI primer set was used. TCRdb reprocessed the multiplex PCR reads via MiXCR and lists one record per CDR3 protein. The table has hundreds of thousands of distinct CDR3 sequences, approximately 15% seen once; the top ten hold approximately 5.7%. The receptor comes from a woman aged 25-40 years with Graves' hyperthyroidism that later progressed to Graves' ophthalmopathy. The sample comprised blood.

CDR3 sequence reads: CASSLGWQSTEAFF. CDR3 nucleotide sequence: TGCGCCAGCAGCTTGGGGTGGCAGAGCACTGAAGCTTTCTTT. The chain carries TRBV5-1 and TRBJ1-1; unclear D gene. V lost 0 bases, J lost 4 bases, and 10 bases lay in between. Per the germline V gene, CDR1 is SGHRS and CDR2 is YFSETQ. CDR3 size: 14 residues.